Listed here are 28 T cell receptor beta chains from one sample, sequenced in a study of shared clonotypes between healthy human individuals. Profiled with immunoSEQ multiplex PCR; TCRdb holds only in-frame clones, not every one. Of under 2,000,000 clones listed, just under 95% are singletons. Only CD45RO-negative cells positively selected for CCR7 counted as naive CD8 cells, so terminally differentiated effector memory CD45RA+ cells were excluded. The source material was naive CD8+ T cells sorted from blood. These receptors were taken from a man younger than 35 in good health.

On this clone: In the same sample, other DNA sequences code for this CDR3. The V and J genes are TRBV5-6 and TRBJ1-2; D is undetermined. V lost 1 base to trimming and J lost 4 bases, with 5 bases between them. The CDR3 contains 12 residues. Looked up from germline, CDR1 is SGHDT and CDR2 is YYEEEE. The CDR3: CASSLRSYGYTF. As DNA, the CDR3 is TGTGCCAGCAGCTTGAGATCCTATGGCTACACCTTC.

The chain links TRBV30 to TRBJ2-1; 13 bases align to TRBD2. The V gene's germline CDR1 is GTSNPN and CDR2 SVGIG (reference sequence). V was clipped by 2 bases and J by 0 bases; unmatched bases: 7. The CDR3 consists of 18 residues. The CDR3 protein is CAWSPGLAGLSSYNEQFF. DNA of the CDR3: TGTGCCTGGAGTCCGGGACTAGCGGGGCTAAGCTCCTACAATGAGCAGTTCTTC.

About this clone itself: Other DNA sequences in the same sample also yield this CDR3. This rearrangement joins TRBV28 to TRBJ2-7, with D perhaps TRBD2 (5 bases). The CDR3 extends over 13 amino acids. The germline CDR1 and CDR2 sequences are MDHEN and SYDVKM. V gave up 4 bases and J gave up 0 bases, with 7 bases separating them. The DNA of the CDR3 is TGTGCCAGCAGTTCCCGGGGCTCCTACGAGCAGTACTTC. This sequence encodes CASSSRGSYEQYF. Full variable domain (rest looked up from reference TRBV28 and TRBJ2-7): DVKVTQSSRYLVKRTGEKVFLECVQDMDHENMFWYRQDPGLGLRLIYFSYDVKMKEKGDIPEGYSVSREKKERFSLILESASTNQTSMYLCASSSRGSYEQYFGPGTRLTVT.

The chain couples TRBV29-1 to TRBJ1-1, with 10 bases lining up with TRBD1. The length of the CDR3 is 15 residues. Germline V lookup: CDR1 SQVTM, CDR2 ANQGSEA. V dropped 1 base and J dropped 1; count of bases not matched to a gene: 3. Here the CDR3 DNA reads TGCAGCGTTGAAGGACAGGGGGCACAGAACACTGAAGCTTTCTTT. This sequence encodes CSVEGQGAQNTEAFF.

The chain couples TRBV4-3 to TRBJ1-4, with unresolved D. This CDR3 has 14 amino acids. Germline values: CDR1 LGHNA, CDR2 YSLEER. V lost 3 bases to trimming and J lost 5 bases, with 10 bases between them. CDR3 nucleotides: TGCGCCAGCAGCCATCAAGACGGGAATGAAAAACTGTTTTTT. Its protein is CASSHQDGNEKLFF.

This clone was picked up one time. The CDR3 DNA reads as TGTGCCAGCAGTTTTCTACCATGGACAGGGAGGAACGAGCAGTACTTC. Its protein is CASSFLPWTGRNEQYF. The chain recombines TRBV27 with TRBJ2-7; 8 positions match TRBD1. Germline loops: CDR1 MNHEY, CDR2 SMNVEV (reference sequence). This CDR3 spans 16 amino acids. The V segment lost 3 bases and the J segment 5 bases; nucleotides outside the gene matches: 12.

This clone was recorded a few times. The gene calls are TRBV14 and TRBJ1-2, with D possibly matching TRBD1 (5 bases). The CDR3 consists of 15 residues. CDR1 and CDR2 (germline): SGHDN, FVKESK. V shed 0 bases and J shed 3 bases, with 11 bases lying between them. The CDR3 loop reads CASSQDPGRDYGYTF. The CDR3 bases are TGTGCCAGCAGCCAAGACCCCGGCAGGGACTATGGCTACACCTTC.

The rearrangement links TRBV5-1 to TRBJ1-4; tentative D call: TRBD1 (6 bases). Trimming shortened V by 1 base and J by 4 bases, and 8 bases separated the two germline ends. The CDR3 covers 14 residues. Germline CDR1 and CDR2: SGHRS and YFSETQ. CDR3 loop: CASSLTGLNEKLFF. The CDR3 DNA reads as TGCGCCAGCAGCTTGACAGGGCTTAATGAAAAACTGTTTTTT.

CDR3 sequence reads: CASSSGAYPTDTQYF. DNA of the CDR3: TGTGCCAGCAGCTCCGGGGCGTACCCCACAGATACGCAGTATTTT. The chain carries TRBV5-6 and TRBJ2-3; perhaps D is TRBD1 or TRBD2 (5 bases each). The germline CDR1 and CDR2 sequences are SGHDT and YYEEEE. CDR3 size: 15 residues. V lost 3 bases and J lost 2, with 13 bases in between.

The CDR3 spells CATSWTAGDTIYF. DNA of the CDR3: TGTGCCACTAGCTGGACGGCGGGGGACACCATATATTTT. The rearrangement uses TRBV2 and TRBJ1-3, with D perhaps matching TRBD1 (5 bases). Trimming took 10 bases from V and 8 from J, leaving 18 bases between them. CDR1 SNHLY and CDR2 FYNNEI come from the germline V gene. This CDR3 has 13 amino acids.

This clone appeared a single time. This rearrangement joins TRBV27 to TRBJ2-1; 9 bases are a match to TRBD2. V shed 5 bases and J 6 bases; nucleotides not matched to a gene: 8. The germline CDR1 and CDR2 sequences are MNHEY and SMNVEV (reference sequence). The CDR3 has 15 amino acids. The CDR3 nucleotides read TGTGCCAGCAGTCCCATAGCGGGAGCGGCCAATGAGCAGTTCTTC. Encoded protein: CASSPIAGAANEQFF.

This chain joins TRBV27 and TRBJ1-2, with 9 bases matching TRBD1. J was trimmed by 7 bases and V by 0 bases; bases with no gene match: 12. The length of the CDR3 is 17 residues. Germline V lookup: CDR1 MNHEY, CDR2 SMNVEV (reference sequence). CDR3 sequence (DNA): TGTGCCAGCAGTTTATCTGTACAGGGGGCCTCAGCTTTTGGCTACACCTTC. It translates to CASSLSVQGASAFGYTF.

The genes are TRBV7-9 and TRBJ2-7, with D perhaps matching TRBD1 (6 bases). V was trimmed by 3 bases and J by 3 bases, leaving 18 bases between them. The CDR3 covers 16 residues. Germline values: CDR1 SEHNR, CDR2 FQNEAQ (reference sequence). Here the CDR3 DNA reads TGTGCCAGCAGCTTTTCCCAAGGGGGACAAGTCTACGAGCAGTACTTC. This codes for CASSFSQGGQVYEQYF.

Regarding this clone: At the DNA level, this CDR3 is encoded by other sequences in the same sample as well. The genes are TRBV6-5 and TRBJ1-1, with D maybe TRBD1 (6 bases). The V end lost 2 bases, the J end lost 5 bases, and 15 bases lay between the germline ends. CDR1 is MNHEY, CDR2 SVGAGI, per germline. This CDR3 is 15 amino acids long. CDR3 sequence: CASSYGTGAWTEAFF. The DNA for the CDR3 is TGTGCCAGCAGTTACGGGACGGGGGCTTGGACTGAAGCTTTCTTT.

This chain links TRBV11-2 with TRBJ1-2; D is perhaps TRBD1 (5 bases). Trimming stripped 5 bases from V and 7 bases from J, with 17 bases between. Germline CDR1 and CDR2: SGHAT and FQNNGV. The CDR3 sequence is 14 residues long. CDR3 sequence reads: CASSLGSGQGGYTF. CDR3 nucleotide sequence: TGTGCCAGCAGCCTGGGTTCAGGACAAGGTGGCTACACCTTC.

The J gene is TRBJ2-1, the V gene TRBV7-9; D is unresolved. The V gene's germline CDR1 is SEHNR and CDR2 FQNEAQ (reference sequence). This CDR3 spans 14 amino acids. V lost 3 bases and J lost 4, with 10 bases in between. CDR3 region: CASSFVRVYNEQFF. Written as DNA, the CDR3 is TGTGCCAGCAGCTTCGTGAGAGTGTACAATGAGCAGTTCTTC. The variable domain in full, completed from reference TRBV7-9 and TRBJ2-1, reads DTGVSQNPRHKITKRGQNVTFRCDPISEHNRLYWYRQTLGQGPEFLTYFQNEAQLEKSRLLSDRFSAERPKGSFSTLEIQRTEQGDSAMYLCASSFVRVYNEQFFGPGTRLTVL.

V and J are TRBV13 and TRBJ2-7; 10 positions match TRBD2. Germline V lookup: CDR1 PRHDT, CDR2 FYEKMQ (reference sequence). This CDR3 spans 16 amino acids. The V and J ends lost 1 base and 3 bases, in that order; junction bases with no gene match: 6. The CDR3 DNA reads TGTGCCAGCAGCTTAGCTAGCGGGAGTGCGGTCTACGAGCAGTACTTC. Protein: CASSLASGSAVYEQYF.

Note on this clone: This CDR3 is also generated by other DNA sequences in the sample. The CDR3 nucleotides are TGTGCCAGCAGCTTGGGACAGGGGAGCTCCTACGAGCAGTACTTC. Translation: CASSLGQGSSYEQYF. V is TRBV11-2 and J is TRBJ2-7, with 10 bases matching TRBD1. The V gene end was trimmed by 3 bases and the J gene end by 0 bases; junction bases not matched to a gene: 2. CDR3 size: 15 residues. In germline, CDR1 is SGHAT, CDR2 FQNNGV.

In this sample, this clone turned up a few times. The sample carries other DNA sequences with the same CDR3. The chain couples TRBV6-5 to TRBJ1-6; no reliable D call. The CDR3 has 13 amino acids. V was clipped by 2 bases and J by 7 bases, with 6 bases between them. Germline V CDR1 and CDR2: MNHEY, SVGAGI. CDR3 coding DNA: TGTGCCAGCAGTTACGATGGGAATTCACCCCTCCACTTT. This translates into CASSYDGNSPLHF.

This clone came up once. The chain combines TRBV28 with TRBJ1-1; 8 bases fit TRBD1. With V trimmed by 7 bases and J by 6 bases, 7 bases remained unmatched. CDR3 length: 13 amino acids. From germline, CDR1 is MDHEN and CDR2 SYDVKM. The DNA for the CDR3 is TGTGCCAGCATCCCGGCAGGGGGCGCTGAAGCTTTCTTT. It translates to CASIPAGGAEAFF.

This clone appeared a single time. The rearrangement joins TRBV27 to TRBJ1-5; D ambiguous. The V end lost 5 bases, the J end lost 7 bases, and 15 bases lay between the germline ends. Germline CDR1 MNHEY, CDR2 SMNVEV (reference sequence). This CDR3 spans 14 amino acids. DNA of the CDR3: TGTGCCAGCAGTACCACCGCGATGGGGCAGCCCCAGCATTTT. It codes for CASSTTAMGQPQHF.

In DNA form, the CDR3 reads TGTGCCAGCAGCTTGGATGGCACGCTTTACTACGAGCAGTACTTC. This encodes CASSLDGTLYYEQYF. The chain combines TRBV5-6 with TRBJ2-7; D is unresolved. V dropped 0 bases and J dropped 3 bases, with 13 bases sitting between them. The length of the CDR3 is 15 residues. Germline-derived CDR1 and CDR2 are SGHDT and YYEEEE.

The rearrangement joins TRBV5-4 to TRBJ2-1, with 10 bases fitting TRBD2. This CDR3 has 19 amino acids. Germline CDR1 is SGHNT and CDR2 is YYREEE (reference sequence). V was clipped by 2 bases and J by 0 bases; unmatched bases: 11. The CDR3 DNA reads as TGTGCCAGCAGCTTCCTAGCGGGGGCCCTGCAGAGCTCCTACAATGAGCAGTTCTTC. It yields the protein CASSFLAGALQSSYNEQFF.

This chain links TRBV5-6 with TRBJ1-2, with TRBD1 matching 12 bases. V gave up 4 bases and J gave up 3 bases; unmatched junction bases: 16. CDR1 SGHDT and CDR2 YYEEEE come from the germline V gene. This CDR3 is built from 19 residues. The CDR3 loop is CASSVAPGQGAHWDYGYTF. As DNA, the CDR3 is TGTGCCAGCAGCGTAGCCCCGGGACAGGGGGCCCACTGGGACTATGGCTACACCTTC.

V and J are TRBV6-6 and TRBJ2-7, with TRBD2 matching 9 bases. The CDR3 runs to 14 residues. CDR1 and CDR2 from the germline V gene are MNHNY and SVGAGI (reference sequence). V lost 7 bases to trimming and J lost 2 bases; unmatched junction nucleotides: 6. The CDR3 region has the DNA TGTGCCAGCAACCCGGGACTAGCAACCTACGAGCAGTACTTC. Amino acids: CASNPGLATYEQYF.

The chain links TRBV7-9 to TRBJ1-2; D is perhaps TRBD1 (5 bases). The germline V gene encodes CDR1 SEHNR and CDR2 FQNEAQ (reference sequence). CDR3 length equals 14 residues. Trimming pared 6 bases from V and 3 bases from J, leaving 14 bases between. DNA of the CDR3: TGTGCCAGCAGTCCGACGGGGGGTGACTATGGCTACACCTTC. It codes for CASSPTGGDYGYTF.

In its sample, this clone was seen once. This chain joins TRBV9 and TRBJ2-3; 10 bases are shared with TRBD2. Per germline, CDR1 SGDLS and CDR2 YYNGEE. The CDR3 has 16 residues. With 0 bases clipped from V and 2 bases from J, the junction kept 3 bases outside the gene matches. The CDR3 is CASSVAAGGLTDTQYF. The DNA of the CDR3 is TGTGCCAGCAGCGTAGCAGCGGGGGGGCTCACAGATACGCAGTATTTT.

The chain uses TRBV11-2 and TRBJ2-7, with 7 bases that match TRBD2. V trimming: 5 bases; J trimming: 9 bases; junction bases outside the gene matches: 10. The CDR3 is 13 amino acids. Germline CDR1 reads SGHAT; CDR2 reads FQNNGV. The CDR3 loop reads CASSPPWSGTQYF. The DNA of the CDR3 is TGTGCCAGCAGCCCCCCTTGGAGCGGGACGCAGTACTTC.